These 28 T cell receptor beta chains originate from one sample sequenced in a study of shared clonotypes between healthy human individuals. Assay: immunoSEQ multiplex PCR; the TCRdb copy retains only in-frame clones and omits some. There are around 1,000,000 clones in the sample; roughly 80% occur only once, and approximately 0.95% lies in the top ten. The specimen sequenced was memory CD4+ T cells from PBMCs. Subset here: CD45RA-negative fraction. Receptor source: a man aged 18 to 35 in good health. Some clones in this sample may be carry-over from other donors' samples.

As regards this clone: At one end, the junction sequence differs from germline, possibly due to a read error. Other DNA sequences of this sample code for an identical CDR3. The CDR3 protein is CASSSGGNSYEQYF. In nucleotides, the CDR3 is TGTGCCAGTAGCTCAGGAGGGAACTCATACGAGCAGTACTTC. The J gene is TRBJ2-7, the V gene TRBV11-3; possibly TRBD2 for D (6 bases). The CDR3 is 14 amino acids. Per the germline V gene, CDR1 is SGHNT and CDR2 is YENEEA.

The chain uses TRBV4-2 and TRBJ2-2; no clear D. CDR3 size: 15 residues. V shed 0 bases and J shed 7 bases, with 12 bases lying between them. The germline CDR1 and CDR2 sequences are LGHNA and YNFKEQ. The CDR3 spells CASSQEGRLVGELFF. The CDR3 DNA follows: TGTGCCAGCAGCCAAGAAGGCCGGCTTGTCGGGGAGCTGTTTTTT.

The chain has TRBV28 and TRBJ1-4; no clear D. Germline CDR1 reads MDHEN; CDR2 reads SYDVKM. V was shortened by 8 bases and J by 0 bases, with 1 base between the two germline ends. There are 11 residues in the CDR3. CDR3 protein: CASATNEKLFF. The CDR3 DNA is TGTGCCAGCGCAACTAATGAAAAACTGTTTTTT.

Only one count was recorded for this clone. The gene calls are TRBV19 and TRBJ1-2; no clear D. This CDR3 spans 18 amino acids. Germline CDR1 reads LNHDA; CDR2 reads SQIVND (reference sequence). V was shortened by 5 bases and J by 3 bases, with 25 bases between the two germline ends. This CDR3 is CASSAALRASSPYYGYTF. CDR3 in DNA: TGTGCCAGTAGTGCCGCACTTCGGGCCTCAAGTCCTTACTATGGCTACACCTTC.

The gene calls are TRBV7-2 and TRBJ2-7; 10 positions agree with TRBD1. The CDR3 sequence is 15 residues long. Germline V lookup: CDR1 SGHTA, CDR2 FQGNSA. Trimming at V came to 5 bases and at J to 6 bases, leaving 10 bases not matched to a gene. CDR3: CASSQRTGGHREQYF. CDR3 DNA sequence: TGTGCCAGCAGCCAACGGACAGGGGGGCACCGCGAGCAGTACTTC. The complete variable domain, with remaining parts taken from reference TRBV7-2 and TRBJ2-7, reads GAGVSQSPSNKVTEKGKDVELRCDPISGHTALYWYRQSLGQGLEFLIYFQGNSAPDKSGLPSDRFSAERTGGSVSTLTIQRTQQEDSAVYLCASSQRTGGHREQYFGPGTRLTVT.

V is TRBV4-1 and J is TRBJ2-3; 8 bases line up with TRBD2. Trimming at V came to 4 bases and at J to 3 bases, leaving 12 bases not matched to a gene. The CDR3 runs to 17 residues. CDR1 is MGHRA and CDR2 is YSYEKL in the germline V gene. CDR3 amino acids: CASSPLGRERGTDTQYF. The CDR3 bases are TGCGCCAGCAGCCCGCTGGGGCGGGAGCGGGGGACAGATACGCAGTATTTT.

This sequence joins TRBV5-1 and TRBJ1-1; D ambiguous. Trimming left V 4 bases short and J 1 base short, with 8 bases between. Germline loops: CDR1 SGHRS, CDR2 YFSETQ. The CDR3 is 13 residues long. The CDR3 sequence: CASSGQPNTEAFF. The CDR3 DNA is TGCGCCAGCAGCGGTCAACCGAACACTGAAGCTTTCTTT.

The chain links TRBV7-9 to TRBJ1-6; no clear D gene. Deletions cut 6 bases from V and 7 bases from J, with 7 bases between. Per germline, CDR1 SEHNR and CDR2 FQNEAQ (reference sequence). This CDR3 has 12 residues. The chain's CDR3 is CASSLFNSPLHF. CDR3 nucleotide sequence: TGTGCCAGCAGTCTCTTCAATTCACCCCTCCACTTT.

This clone showed up just a few times. The chain has TRBV19 and TRBJ1-5; a weak D match, TRBD1 (6 bases). Deletions cut 2 bases from V and 7 bases from J, with 12 bases between. Germline V gene lookup returns CDR1 LNHDA and CDR2 SQIVND (reference sequence). The CDR3 extends over 14 amino acids. CDR3 in amino acids: CASSILGAGQPQHF. The CDR3 bases are TGTGCCAGTAGTATATTGGGGGCGGGGCAGCCCCAGCATTTT.

This chain connects TRBV4-3 to TRBJ2-7; D gene uncertain. There are 13 residues in the CDR3. CDR1 and CDR2 from the germline V gene are LGHNA and YSLEER. The germline V and J ends were trimmed by 3 bases and 0 bases, with 6 bases remaining between them. CDR3 DNA: TGCGCCAGCAGCCAGTCCTCCTCCTACGAGCAGTACTTC. Encoded protein: CASSQSSSYEQYF.

This clone occurred a few times. This chain joins TRBV28 and TRBJ1-2; unclear D gene. CDR3 length equals 13 residues. V was shortened by 8 bases and J by 4 bases, with 14 bases between the two germline ends. CDR1 MDHEN and CDR2 SYDVKM come from the germline V gene. The CDR3 region is CASFSTRTYGYTF. CDR3 nucleotide sequence: TGTGCCAGCTTTTCGACAAGAACCTATGGCTACACCTTC.

The chain uses TRBV9 and TRBJ1-2; 7 positions match TRBD1. The CDR3 spans 15 residues. CDR1 and CDR2 from the germline V gene are SGDLS and YYNGEE. J lost 2 bases, V lost 4 bases, and 8 bases had no gene match. In nucleotides, the CDR3 is TGTGCCAGCAGCACATCAGGGGGTGGGAACTATGGCTACACCTTC. Its translation: CASSTSGGGNYGYTF. Drawing the rest from reference TRBV9 and TRBJ1-2, the complete variable domain is DSGVTQTPKHLITATGQRVTLRCSPRSGDLSVYWYQQSLDQGLQFLIQYYNGEERAKGNILERFSAQQFPDLHSELNLSSLELGDSALYFCASSTSGGGNYGYTFGSGTRLTVV.

The chain employs TRBV5-6 and TRBJ2-1; D is possibly TRBD2 (6 bases). The CDR3 totals 16 residues. Per germline, CDR1 SGHDT and CDR2 YYEEEE. Deletions cut 3 bases from V and 5 bases from J, with 18 bases between. The CDR3 DNA follows: TGTGCCAGCAGCTGGGGCGGGGTTTGGGGACACAATGAGCAGTTCTTC. Translated: CASSWGGVWGHNEQFF.

The chain links TRBV2 to TRBJ1-2, with 8 positions matching TRBD1. The germline CDR1 and CDR2 sequences are SNHLY and FYNNEI. The J segment lost 6 bases and the V segment lost 5 bases, leaving 8 bases of the junction unmatched. This CDR3 comprises 14 residues. Here the CDR3 reads CASSPDRGRDGYTF. CDR3 bases: TGTGCCAGCAGTCCAGACAGGGGACGGGATGGCTACACCTTC.

About this clone: The sample has other DNA sequences that encode this CDR3 too. The chain uses TRBV7-3 and TRBJ1-1; D ambiguous. This CDR3 is 13 amino acids long. V was pared by 3 bases and J by 2 bases, with 7 bases between. Germline V gives CDR1 SGHTA, CDR2 FQGTGA. As DNA, the CDR3 is TGTGCCAGCAGCTTGGAGGGAAACACTGAAGCTTTCTTT. This sequence encodes CASSLEGNTEAFF.

The gene calls are TRBV28 and TRBJ2-7; D call uncertain. V gave up 2 bases and J gave up 2 bases, with 10 bases separating them. Looked up from germline, CDR1 is MDHEN and CDR2 is SYDVKM. CDR3 size: 14 residues. This CDR3 reads CASSLPGMAYEQYF. The CDR3 coding sequence is TGTGCCAGCAGTTTACCGGGTATGGCCTACGAGCAGTACTTC.

The chain combines TRBV7-9 with TRBJ1-3; D unclear. Per germline, CDR1 SEHNR and CDR2 FQNEAQ (reference sequence). The CDR3 runs 17 residues. Trimming stripped 5 bases from V and 0 bases from J, with 17 bases between. The chain's CDR3 is CASSTSRSRVSGNTIYF. In nucleotides, the CDR3 is TGTGCCAGCAGCACGTCCAGGTCTCGGGTCTCTGGAAACACCATATATTTT.

This clone was counted ten times or more. V is TRBV2 and J is TRBJ2-7, with D perhaps matching TRBD2 (5 bases). The CDR3 is 11 residues long. The V gene's germline CDR1 is SNHLY and CDR2 FYNNEI. Trimming stripped 8 bases from V and 4 bases from J, with 9 bases between. CDR3 bases: TGTGCCAGCCGCCAGCGGTACGAGCAGTACTTC. Its translation: CASRQRYEQYF.

This clone was recorded only once. The chain recombines TRBV19 with TRBJ2-7, with a possible D match to TRBD2 (7 bases). This CDR3 region has 15 residues. Per the germline V gene, CDR1 is LNHDA and CDR2 is SQIVND (reference sequence). V gave up 7 bases and J gave up 3 bases, with 19 bases separating them. CDR3 sequence reads: CASTPRGQGGYEQYF. CDR3 DNA: TGTGCCAGTACCCCGCGGGGGCAGGGTGGCTACGAGCAGTACTTC.

The chain employs TRBV5-4 and TRBJ1-2, with 8 positions matching TRBD1. CDR1 is SGHNT and CDR2 is YYREEE in the germline V gene (reference sequence). V gave up 5 bases and J gave up 2 bases; unmatched junction bases: 8. CDR3 size: 15 residues. The CDR3 DNA reads as TGTGCCAGCAGGACTCGGGACAGGCCAAACTATGGCTACACCTTC. Translating gives CASRTRDRPNYGYTF.

Only a few counts were recorded for this clone. V is TRBV28 and J is TRBJ1-3; unclear D gene. Germline CDR1 is MDHEN and CDR2 is SYDVKM. This CDR3 is 13 amino acids long. The V and J ends lost 7 bases and 0 bases respectively, with 7 bases between them. The CDR3 sequence: CASTGGSGNTIYF. The CDR3 nucleotides are TGTGCCAGCACGGGCGGCTCTGGAAACACCATATATTTT.

This chain joins TRBV7-2 and TRBJ2-7; D may match TRBD1 or TRBD2 (7 bases each). Per germline, CDR1 SGHTA and CDR2 FQGNSA. The CDR3 totals 13 residues. Deletions cut 2 bases from V and 7 bases from J, with 12 bases between. The CDR3 region is CASSLPQGGEQYF. In DNA form, the CDR3 reads TGTGCCAGCAGCTTACCGCAGGGGGGGGAGCAGTACTTC.

This clone has only one observation. The CDR3 region has the DNA TGCGCCAGCAGTGAGACTTTCGGCCGGCTGCCTTTCTTT. The encoded protein is CASSETFGRLPFF. The chain couples TRBV10-1 to TRBJ1-1; no firm D call. CDR1 WNHNN and CDR2 SYGVQD come from the germline V gene (reference sequence). This CDR3 is built from 13 residues. V lost 2 bases to trimming and J lost 12 bases, with 16 bases between them.

The count of this clone is one. The V and J genes are TRBV25-1 and TRBJ2-5; tentatively, D is TRBD2 (7 bases). Germline loops: CDR1 MGHDK, CDR2 SYGVNS. V was shortened by 5 bases and J by 5 bases, with 15 bases between the two germline ends. This CDR3 is 14 amino acids long. For the CDR3, the DNA is TGTGCCAGCAGTATTACAGGGAGGGGGGAGACCCAGTACTTC. It yields the protein CASSITGRGETQYF.

In its sample, this clone was seen once. The gene calls are TRBV5-1 and TRBJ1-2; TRBD1 matches at 7 bases. The CDR3 runs 13 residues. V lost 4 bases, J lost 3 bases, and 3 bases stayed unmatched. Germline V gene sequence: CDR1 SGHRS, CDR2 YFSETQ. CDR3 sequence reads: CASSHGTDYGYTF. The CDR3 DNA is TGCGCCAGCAGCCACGGGACAGACTATGGCTACACCTTC.

This clone was picked up one time. The J gene is TRBJ2-7, the V gene TRBV7-2; no clear D. The germline V gene has CDR1 SGHTA and CDR2 FQGNSA. V lost 7 bases and J 1 base, leaving 11 bases between the germline ends. The CDR3 contains 13 residues. The CDR3 region has the DNA TGTGCCAGCACCACGTTTGGGTCCTACGAGCAGTACTTC. Translation gives CASTTFGSYEQYF. Full variable domain (missing parts from reference TRBV7-2 and TRBJ2-7): GAGVSQSPSNKVTEKGKDVELRCDPISGHTALYWYRQSLGQGLEFLIYFQGNSAPDKSGLPSDRFSAERTGGSVSTLTIQRTQQEDSAVYLCASTTFGSYEQYFGPGTRLTVT.

V gene TRBV10-3 combines with J gene TRBJ2-1; D remains ambiguous. Per germline, CDR1 ENHRY and CDR2 SYGVKD. This CDR3 has 11 amino acids. With 4 bases removed from V and 8 bases from J, the gap between germline ends came to 6 bases. The CDR3 coding sequence is TGTGCCATCAGTGCCTCTGATGAGCAGTTCTTC. Residues: CAISASDEQFF.

The chain is built from TRBV18 and TRBJ1-2; perhaps TRBD1 as D (5 bases). CDR3 length: 14 amino acids. V was cut by 3 bases and J by 4 bases, with 12 bases left in between. Looked up from germline, CDR1 is KGHSH and CDR2 is LQKENI. The CDR3 sequence is CASSPRGEGYGYTF. The CDR3 bases are TGTGCCAGCTCACCTAGAGGGGAGGGCTATGGCTACACCTTC.